This TCR beta chain is from a study of control samples from healthy donors and cancer patients. Germline loops: CDR1 SGHTA, CDR2 FQGNSA. This CDR3 region has 14 residues. With 5 bases clipped from V and 8 bases from J, the junction kept 11 bases outside the gene matches. The table came from immunoSEQ multiplex PCR; TCRdb's copy has only in-frame clones and leaves some out. The sample lists roughly 120,000 clones; approximately 88% were seen once. Sequencing input: blood. The source of this sequence is a middle-aged man in good health. The rearrangement joins TRBV7-2 to TRBJ1-2; the match to TRBD1 covers 7 bases. CDR3 protein: CASSRLEGGWGYTF. The CDR3 coding sequence is TGTGCCAGCAGCAGACTGGAAGGGGGCTGGGGCTACACCTTC.